One and the same sample provided the 21 T cell receptor beta chains below, sequenced in a study of vaccination and CD4 T cells after COVID-19 (dated by TCRdb to between 2021 and 2024). Library method: PCR. Reads for this sample came from an Illumina iSeq 100. DNA from cultured CD4+ T cells was subjected to TCR sequencing with the Oncomine TCR Beta short-read assay at the Johns Hopkins FTIC core. The public reads were reprocessed in TCRdb via fastp at Q25 and MiXCR, keeping in-frame beta chains. Every distinct CDR3 protein forms one entry, paired with its most common genes and DNA. The sample table lists 15,000 to 20,000 distinct CDR3 sequences, 30% to 45% of them with a count of one. The ten largest clones add up to approximately 14% of the sample. The treatment or condition label on this specimen signifies: roughly nine-day PBMC culture with coronavirus spike peptide pools or control peptides (ViraFEST assay).

What these receptors recognize is not known. The sequenced sample consisted of cultured CD4+ T cells from blood. These receptors originate from a human donor with COVID-19.

This clonotype has more than one count but fewer than ten. V usage is TRBV6-1 and J usage is TRBJ1-5; the match to TRBD1 covers 11 bases. The V segment lost 6 bases and the J segment 4 bases; nucleotides outside the gene matches: 11. The CDR3 runs 17 residues. Germline CDR1 MNHNS, CDR2 SASEGT. The CDR3 here is CASRTETGTGGNQPQHF. DNA of the CDR3: TGTGCCAGCAGGACCGAAACTGGGACAGGGGGTAATCAGCCCCAGCATTTT.

About this clonotype itself: A junction end diverges from the germline sequence, so it may reflect a read error. The V call is TRBV15, the J call TRBJ2-3; D may match TRBD1 or TRBD2 (5 bases each). This CDR3 contains 13 residues. Germline V gene lookup returns CDR1 LNHNV and CDR2 YYDKDF (reference sequence). The CDR3 sequence: CATSRDGADTRYF. The CDR3 nucleotides read TGTGCCACCAGCAGAGACGGGGCAGATACGCGGTATTTT.

The chain recombines TRBV6-1 with TRBJ2-5, with 7 bases matching TRBD2. V was pared by 6 bases and J by 7 bases, with 14 bases of the junction left unmatched. The CDR3 is made up of 15 amino acids. CDR1 is MNHNS and CDR2 is SASEGT in the germline V gene. CDR3 protein: CASSPPPAGTGTQYF. The CDR3 DNA sequence: TGTGCCAGCAGCCCTCCCCCAGCGGGGACGGGGACCCAGTACTTC.

The genes are TRBV20-1 and TRBJ2-6, with a possible D match to TRBD2 (6 bases). The CDR3 length is 15 residues. Germline CDR1 is DFQATT and CDR2 is SNEGSKA (reference sequence). The germline V and J ends were trimmed by 3 bases and 1 base, with 10 bases remaining between them. The DNA for the CDR3 is TGCAGTGCTAGTTATGCGGGATCTGGGGCCAACGTCCTGACTTTC. This gives the protein CSASYAGSGANVLTF.

The chain is built from TRBV3-1 and TRBJ2-6; 8 bases are a match to TRBD1. The CDR3 has 18 amino acids. Germline V gives CDR1 LGHDT, CDR2 YNNKEL (reference sequence). V gave up 1 base and J gave up 1 base; unmatched junction bases: 6. The CDR3 DNA sequence: TGTGCCAGCAGCCAAGTTCGGACAGGGAGGTCTGGGGCCAACGTCCTGACTTTC. Translation: CASSQVRTGRSGANVLTF.

In the case of this clonotype: Mismatch with germline at one junction end may stem from a read error. The chain recombines TRBV6-5 with TRBJ1-3, with a tentative D call TRBD1 (5 bases). The germline V gene encodes CDR1 MNHEY and CDR2 SVGAGI. This CDR3 spans 16 amino acids. Here the CDR3 DNA reads TGTGCCAGCAGTTACAGTGCGGGGCGGCCTGGGAACACCATATATTTT. It specifies CASSYSAGRPGNTIYF.

In this sample, this clonotype turned up a few times. The rearrangement links TRBV6-4 to TRBJ2-3, with 9 positions matching TRBD2. The germline V gene encodes CDR1 MRHNA and CDR2 SNTAGT. V gave up 4 bases and J gave up 6 bases; unmatched junction bases: 8. The CDR3 totals 15 residues. DNA of the CDR3: TGTGCCAGCAGTGCTGTTGGTCTAGCGGGGGATACGCAGTATTTT. Translation: CASSAVGLAGDTQYF.

The chain uses TRBV5-5 and TRBJ1-2, with a possible D match to TRBD1 (5 bases). The CDR3 extends over 13 amino acids. Trimming shortened V by 4 bases and J by 8 bases, and 15 bases separated the two germline ends. CDR1 is SGHKS and CDR2 is YYEKEE in the germline V gene (reference sequence). CDR3 DNA: TGTGCCAGCAGCCCGCGGGGGGTTGGAGGCTACACCTTC. Translation: CASSPRGVGGYTF.

This clonotype was counted between two and nine times. This sequence joins TRBV5-1 and TRBJ1-5; D gene ambiguous. This CDR3 has 13 residues. Trimming took 5 bases from V and 2 from J, leaving 8 bases between them. Germline CDR1 SGHRS, CDR2 YFSETQ. Here the CDR3 reads CASREDGNQPQHF. The CDR3 DNA reads as TGCGCCAGCAGAGAGGACGGCAATCAGCCCCAGCATTTT.

This clonotype has only a few counts. The chain links TRBV6-1 to TRBJ2-5; D remains unclear. CDR1 MNHNS and CDR2 SASEGT come from the germline V gene. CDR3 size: 13 residues. V was cut by 7 bases and J by 3 bases, with 12 bases left in between. The CDR3 coding sequence is TGTGCCAGCACACCCCGGTGGGAAGAGACCCAGTACTTC. Translation gives CASTPRWEETQYF.

This clonotype was found a few times. V usage is TRBV2 and J usage is TRBJ1-5; no clear D gene. V dropped 0 bases and J dropped 4 bases, with 7 bases sitting between them. CDR1 and CDR2 (germline): SNHLY, FYNNEI. The CDR3 length is 14 residues. CDR3 protein: CASSEAAGNQPQHF. The CDR3 DNA reads TGTGCCAGCAGTGAAGCTGCTGGAAATCAGCCCCAGCATTTT.

The V gene is TRBV6-5, the J gene TRBJ2-7; no clear D gene. The V gene's germline CDR1 is MNHEY and CDR2 SVGAGI. V was cut by 4 bases and J by 6 bases, with 7 bases left in between. The CDR3 spans 11 residues. The DNA of the CDR3 is TGTGCCAGCAGTTCTTTTAGCGAGCAGTACTTC. Amino acids: CASSSFSEQYF.

The chain couples TRBV29-1 to TRBJ1-1; D is perhaps TRBD1 (5 bases). Germline loops: CDR1 SQVTM, CDR2 ANQGSEA. This CDR3 comprises 13 residues. V shed 7 bases and J shed 5 bases, with 17 bases lying between them. CDR3 sequence reads: CSALGGGRTEAFF. The CDR3 DNA reads as TGCAGCGCCCTGGGGGGGGGACGGACTGAAGCTTTCTTT.

The J gene is TRBJ2-7, the V gene TRBV7-9; D is perhaps TRBD2 (5 bases). The germline V gene encodes CDR1 SEHNR and CDR2 FQNEAQ (reference sequence). V gave up 8 bases and J gave up 2 bases, with 16 bases separating them. CDR3 length equals 14 residues. CDR3 nucleotides: TGTGCCAGCTCCTCCGGGGTAGGAACCTACGAGCAGTACTTC. It codes for CASSSGVGTYEQYF.

The chain joins TRBV5-1 to TRBJ1-5; D gene ambiguous. The CDR3 has 13 residues. CDR1 and CDR2 from the germline V gene are SGHRS and YFSETQ. The V and J ends lost 3 bases and 7 bases respectively, with 11 bases between them. CDR3 residues: CASSSDIGQPQHF. In nucleotides, the CDR3 is TGCGCCAGCAGCTCCGACATTGGGCAGCCCCAGCATTTT.

This clonotype has only a few counts. The V and J genes are TRBV19 and TRBJ2-2; 7 bases align to TRBD1. CDR1 and CDR2 from the germline V gene are LNHDA and SQIVND (reference sequence). This CDR3 region has 17 residues. V was clipped by 4 bases and J by 3 bases; unmatched bases: 11. CDR3 amino acids: CASSTSPGQTHTGELFF. The CDR3 DNA follows: TGTGCCAGTAGTACTAGTCCGGGACAGACCCACACCGGGGAGCTGTTTTTT.

The CDR3 DNA is TGCAGTGCTAGCGGTACTAGCGGGGTCAATGAGCAGTTCTTC. It specifies CSASGTSGVNEQFF. This sequence joins TRBV20-1 and TRBJ2-1; 10 bases fit TRBD2. This CDR3 region has 14 residues. V shed 3 bases and J 6 bases; nucleotides not matched to a gene: 5. The germline V gene has CDR1 DFQATT and CDR2 SNEGSKA (reference sequence).

This clonotype was counted between two and nine times. This chain joins TRBV7-2 and TRBJ2-1; 7 nucleotides align to TRBD2. With V trimmed by 2 bases and J by 2 bases, 9 bases remained unmatched. The CDR3 consists of 17 residues. Per the germline V gene, CDR1 is SGHTA and CDR2 is FQGNSA. The chain's CDR3 is CASSLFSGGGAYNEQFF. CDR3 sequence (DNA): TGTGCCAGCAGCTTATTTTCCGGCGGGGGAGCCTACAATGAGCAGTTCTTC.

The V call is TRBV5-6, the J call TRBJ2-7; 10 bases map to TRBD1. V gave up 0 bases and J gave up 2 bases; unmatched junction bases: 11. CDR1 and CDR2 (germline): SGHDT, YYEEEE. The CDR3 is made up of 18 amino acids. In DNA form, the CDR3 reads TGTGCCAGCAGCTTGGGGGGACAGGGGCTAGGTCCAACCTACGAGCAGTACTTC. It translates to CASSLGGQGLGPTYEQYF.

The table lists this clonotype with a count of one. The J gene is TRBJ2-4, the V gene TRBV4-2; 7 bases are shared with TRBD2. The germline V gene has CDR1 LGHNA and CDR2 YNFKEQ. J was trimmed by 0 bases and V by 0 bases; bases with no gene match: 2. CDR3 length: 16 residues. The CDR3 here is CASSQEGTIAKNIQYF. The CDR3 DNA sequence: TGTGCCAGCAGCCAAGAAGGGACTATAGCCAAAAACATTCAGTACTTC.

A few counts support this clonotype. V is TRBV23-1 and J is TRBJ1-6; 9 nucleotides line up with TRBD1. TRBV23-1 carries the ORF label, with uncertain function. This CDR3 is built from 20 residues. Trimming took 3 bases from V and 0 from J; bases not matched to a gene: 12. Here the CDR3 reads CASSHHRGQGLSSYNSPLHF. CDR3 coding DNA: TGCGCCAGCAGTCACCACCGCGGACAGGGGTTGAGCTCCTATAATTCACCCCTCCACTTT.